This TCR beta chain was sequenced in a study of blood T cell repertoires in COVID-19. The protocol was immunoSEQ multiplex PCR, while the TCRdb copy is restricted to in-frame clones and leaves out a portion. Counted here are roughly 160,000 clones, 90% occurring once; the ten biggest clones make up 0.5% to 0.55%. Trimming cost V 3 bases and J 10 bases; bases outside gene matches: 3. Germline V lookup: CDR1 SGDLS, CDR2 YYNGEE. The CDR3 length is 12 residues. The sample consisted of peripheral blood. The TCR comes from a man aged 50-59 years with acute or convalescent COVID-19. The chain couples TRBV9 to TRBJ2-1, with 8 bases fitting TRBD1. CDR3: CASSGDRREQFF. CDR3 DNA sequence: TGTGCCAGCAGCGGGGACAGGCGGGAGCAGTTCTTC.